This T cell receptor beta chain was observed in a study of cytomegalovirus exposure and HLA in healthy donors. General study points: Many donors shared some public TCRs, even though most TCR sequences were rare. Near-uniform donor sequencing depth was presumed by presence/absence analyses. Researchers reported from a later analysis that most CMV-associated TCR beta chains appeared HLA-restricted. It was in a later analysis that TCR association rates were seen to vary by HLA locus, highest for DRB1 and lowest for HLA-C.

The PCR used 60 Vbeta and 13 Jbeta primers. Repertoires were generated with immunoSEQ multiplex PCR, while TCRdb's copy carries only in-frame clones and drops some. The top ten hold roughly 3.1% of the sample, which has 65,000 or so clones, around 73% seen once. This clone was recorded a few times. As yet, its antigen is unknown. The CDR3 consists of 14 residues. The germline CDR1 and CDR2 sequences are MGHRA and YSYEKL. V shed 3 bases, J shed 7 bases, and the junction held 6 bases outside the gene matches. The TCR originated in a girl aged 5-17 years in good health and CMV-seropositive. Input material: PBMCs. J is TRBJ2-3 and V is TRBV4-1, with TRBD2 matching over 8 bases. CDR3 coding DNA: TGCGCCAGCAGCCAGGTAGCGGGGTCAAATACGCAGTATTTT. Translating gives CASSQVAGSNTQYF.